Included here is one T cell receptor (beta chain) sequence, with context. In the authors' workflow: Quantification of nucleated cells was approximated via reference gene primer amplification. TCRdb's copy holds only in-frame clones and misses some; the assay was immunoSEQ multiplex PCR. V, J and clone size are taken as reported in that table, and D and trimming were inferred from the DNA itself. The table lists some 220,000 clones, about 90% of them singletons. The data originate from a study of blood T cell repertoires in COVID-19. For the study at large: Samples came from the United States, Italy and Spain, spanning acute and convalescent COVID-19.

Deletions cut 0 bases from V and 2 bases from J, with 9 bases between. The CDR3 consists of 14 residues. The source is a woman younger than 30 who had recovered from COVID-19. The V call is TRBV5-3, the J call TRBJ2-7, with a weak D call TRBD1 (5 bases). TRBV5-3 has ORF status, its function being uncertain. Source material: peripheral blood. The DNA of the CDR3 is TGTGCCAGAAGCTTGGGCTTGGGGCCCTACGAGCAGTACTTC. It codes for CARSLGLGPYEQYF.